The 2 T cell receptor beta chains below come from one sample, sequenced in a study of blood T cell repertoires in COVID-19. Clones were read by immunoSEQ multiplex PCR, and TCRdb kept only the in-frame ones, dropping some. The data contain about 120,000 clones, around 77% of them singletons. Sequenced: peripheral blood. All receptors come from a human donor in a cohort sampled during active COVID-19.

This chain connects TRBV28 to TRBJ1-6; the match to TRBD1 covers 8 bases. This CDR3 is 15 amino acids long. The ends lost 5 bases at V and 9 bases at J; junction bases unmatched: 9. CDR1 is MDHEN and CDR2 is SYDVKM in the germline V gene. CDR3 residues: CASSPLQGGGSPLHF. CDR3 nucleotides: TGTGCCAGCAGTCCACTACAGGGGGGGGGTTCACCCCTCCACTTT.

This chain links TRBV16 with TRBJ1-1, with D unclear. Germline V gene data show CDR1 as KGHSY and CDR2 as FQNENV. CDR3 length: 13 amino acids. Trimming stripped 4 bases from V and 1 base from J, with 7 bases between. The CDR3 protein is CASSPYKNTEAFF. In DNA form, the CDR3 reads TGTGCCAGCAGCCCTTACAAGAACACTGAAGCTTTCTTT. The variable domain in full, with the rest retrieved from reference TRBV16 and TRBJ1-1, is GEEVAQTPKHLVRGEGQKAKLYCAPIKGHSYVFWYQQVLKNEFKFLISFQNENVFDETGMPKERFSAKCLPNSPCSLEIQATKLEDSAVYFCASSPYKNTEAFFGQGTRLTVV.